The present entry profiles one T cell receptor beta chain with its context. What it recognizes is unknown. Run at survey level, the immunoSEQ assay was version v3.0. The repertoire was sequenced with immunoSEQ multiplex PCR; TCRdb's copy has only in-frame clones and lacks some. The sample lists about 29,000 clones, about 85% occurring once. The data derive from a study of long-term antiretroviral therapy in people with HIV. Study-level results: Compared with controls, HIV repertoires showed narrower CDR3 length ranges. Increased diversity was seen after ART, yet it remained lower than in transplant donor controls.

Germline V gene lookup returns CDR1 SGHKS and CDR2 YYEKEE (reference sequence). The CDR3 runs to 13 residues. V was pared by 2 bases and J by 10 bases, with 15 bases between. The sample consisted of unsorted PBMCs, taken approximately 5 years before starting antiretroviral therapy. This chain joins TRBV5-5 and TRBJ1-1; weak D call: TRBD1 (6 bases). The sequence came from a man in his fifties or sixties with HIV. CDR3 amino acids: CASSLEQGMRAFF. As DNA, the CDR3 is TGTGCCAGCAGCTTAGAACAGGGTATGAGAGCTTTCTTT.